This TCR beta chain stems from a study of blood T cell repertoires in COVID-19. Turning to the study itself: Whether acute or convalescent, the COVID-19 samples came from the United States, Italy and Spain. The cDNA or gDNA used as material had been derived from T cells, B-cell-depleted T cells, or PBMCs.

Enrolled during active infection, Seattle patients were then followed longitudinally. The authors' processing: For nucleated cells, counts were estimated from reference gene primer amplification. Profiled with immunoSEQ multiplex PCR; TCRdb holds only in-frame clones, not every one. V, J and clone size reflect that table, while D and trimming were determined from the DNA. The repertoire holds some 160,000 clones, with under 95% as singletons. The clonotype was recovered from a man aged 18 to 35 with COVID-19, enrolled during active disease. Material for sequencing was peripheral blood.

In DNA form, the CDR3 reads TGTGCCAGCAGCGTAGATCAAGGGGGCGAGCAGTACTTC. Its translation is CASSVDQGGEQYF. The chain links TRBV9 to TRBJ2-7, with D tentatively TRBD1 (6 bases). V lost 0 bases to trimming and J lost 6 bases, with 10 bases between them. In germline, CDR1 is SGDLS, CDR2 YYNGEE. This CDR3 is 13 amino acids long.